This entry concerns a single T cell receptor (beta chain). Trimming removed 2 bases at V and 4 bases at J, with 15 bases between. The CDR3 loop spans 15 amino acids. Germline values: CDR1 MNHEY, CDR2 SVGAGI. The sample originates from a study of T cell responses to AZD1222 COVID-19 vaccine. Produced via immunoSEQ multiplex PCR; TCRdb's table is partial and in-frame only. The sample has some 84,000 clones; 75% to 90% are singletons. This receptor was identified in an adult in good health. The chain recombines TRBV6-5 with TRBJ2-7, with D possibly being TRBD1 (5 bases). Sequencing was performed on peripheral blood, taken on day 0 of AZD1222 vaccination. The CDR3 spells CASSYGADSGYEQYF. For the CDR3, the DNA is TGTGCCAGCAGTTACGGGGCAGACTCTGGGTACGAGCAGTACTTC.